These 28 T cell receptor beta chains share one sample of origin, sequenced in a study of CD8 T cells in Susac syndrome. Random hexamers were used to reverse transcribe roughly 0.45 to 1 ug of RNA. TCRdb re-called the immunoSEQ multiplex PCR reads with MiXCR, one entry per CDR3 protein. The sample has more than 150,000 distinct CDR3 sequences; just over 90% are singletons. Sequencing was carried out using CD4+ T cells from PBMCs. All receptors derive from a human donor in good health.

The CDR3 region is CASSIRWGRTEAFF. CDR3 DNA sequence: TGTGCCAGTAGTATAAGATGGGGCCGCACTGAAGCTTTCTTT. The chain employs TRBV19 and TRBJ1-1; possibly TRBD1 for D (5 bases). V dropped 2 bases and J dropped 4 bases, with 11 bases sitting between them. Germline CDR1 reads LNHDA; CDR2 reads SQIVND (reference sequence). This CDR3 spans 14 amino acids.

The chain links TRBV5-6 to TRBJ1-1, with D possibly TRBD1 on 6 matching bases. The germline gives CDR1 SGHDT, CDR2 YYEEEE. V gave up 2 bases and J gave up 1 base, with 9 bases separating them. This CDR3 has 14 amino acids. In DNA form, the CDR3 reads TGTGCCAGCAGCTTTTACAGGGCGAACACTGAAGCTTTCTTT. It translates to CASSFYRANTEAFF.

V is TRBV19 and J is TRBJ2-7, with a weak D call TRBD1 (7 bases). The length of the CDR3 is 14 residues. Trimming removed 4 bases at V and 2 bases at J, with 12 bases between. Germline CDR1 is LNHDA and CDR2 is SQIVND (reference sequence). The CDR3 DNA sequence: TGTGCCAGTAGTACCCAGGGGGGAACCTACGAGCAGTACTTC. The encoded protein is CASSTQGGTYEQYF. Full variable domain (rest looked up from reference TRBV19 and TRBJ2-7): DGGITQSPKYLFRKEGQNVTLSCEQNLNHDAMYWYRQDPGQGLRLIYYSQIVNDFQKGDIAEGYSVSREKKESFPLTVTSAQKNPTAFYLCASSTQGGTYEQYFGPGTRLTVT.

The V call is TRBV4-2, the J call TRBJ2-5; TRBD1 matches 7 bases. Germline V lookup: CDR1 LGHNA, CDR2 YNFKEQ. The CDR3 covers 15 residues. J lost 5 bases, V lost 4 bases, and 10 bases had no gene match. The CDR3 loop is CASSRQGRNEETQYF. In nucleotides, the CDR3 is TGTGCCAGCAGCCGACAGGGACGTAATGAGGAGACCCAGTACTTC.

The CDR3 region is CSARDAGAGAYTGELFF. In DNA, the CDR3 is TGCAGTGCTAGAGATGCCGGGGCAGGGGCGTATACCGGGGAGCTGTTTTTT. This chain connects TRBV20-1 to TRBJ2-2; D perhaps matches TRBD1 (6 bases). The CDR3 runs to 17 residues. The V end was cut by 0 bases, the J end by 5 bases, with 19 bases between. Germline values: CDR1 DFQATT, CDR2 SNEGSKA (reference sequence).

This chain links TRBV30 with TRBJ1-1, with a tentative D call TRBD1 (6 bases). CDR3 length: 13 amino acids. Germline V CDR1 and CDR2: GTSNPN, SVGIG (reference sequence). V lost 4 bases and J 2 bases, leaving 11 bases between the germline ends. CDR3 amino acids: CAWKPGANTEAFF. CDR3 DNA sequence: TGTGCCTGGAAACCGGGGGCTAACACTGAAGCTTTCTTT.

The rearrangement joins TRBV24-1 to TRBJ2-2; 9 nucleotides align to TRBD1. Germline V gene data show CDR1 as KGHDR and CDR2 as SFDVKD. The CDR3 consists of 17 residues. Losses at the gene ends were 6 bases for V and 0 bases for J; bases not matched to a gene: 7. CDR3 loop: CATSLGQGSANTGELFF. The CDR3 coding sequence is TGTGCCACCAGTTTGGGACAGGGAAGCGCGAACACCGGGGAGCTGTTTTTT.

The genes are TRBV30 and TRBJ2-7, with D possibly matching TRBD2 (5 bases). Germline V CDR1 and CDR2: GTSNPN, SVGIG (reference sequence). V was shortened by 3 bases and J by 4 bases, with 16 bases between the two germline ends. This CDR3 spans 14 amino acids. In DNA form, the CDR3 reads TGTGCCTGGAGCGCCGGGGAAGGGATATACGAGCAGTACTTC. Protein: CAWSAGEGIYEQYF.

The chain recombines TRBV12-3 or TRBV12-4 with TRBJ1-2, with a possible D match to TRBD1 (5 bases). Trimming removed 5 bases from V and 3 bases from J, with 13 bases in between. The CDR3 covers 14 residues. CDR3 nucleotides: TGTGCCAGCAGTCCACAGGAGCCACACTATGGCTACACCTTC. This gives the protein CASSPQEPHYGYTF.

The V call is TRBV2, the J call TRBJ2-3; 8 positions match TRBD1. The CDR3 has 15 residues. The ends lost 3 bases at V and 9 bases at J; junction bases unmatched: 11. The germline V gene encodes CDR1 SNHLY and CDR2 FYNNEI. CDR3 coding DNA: TGTGCCAGCAGTGAGCACAGGGGGGAGCGCGGGACGCAGTATTTT. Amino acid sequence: CASSEHRGERGTQYF.

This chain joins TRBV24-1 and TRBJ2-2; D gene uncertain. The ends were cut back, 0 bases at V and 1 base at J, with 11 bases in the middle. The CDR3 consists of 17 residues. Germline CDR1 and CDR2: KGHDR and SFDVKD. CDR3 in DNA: TGTGCCACCAGTGATTTGGTCCCAGGCCGGAACACCGGGGAGCTGTTTTTT. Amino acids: CATSDLVPGRNTGELFF.

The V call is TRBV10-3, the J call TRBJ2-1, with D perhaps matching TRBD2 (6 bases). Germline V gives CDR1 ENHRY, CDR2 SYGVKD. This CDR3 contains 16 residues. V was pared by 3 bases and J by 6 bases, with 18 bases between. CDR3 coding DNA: TGTGCCATCAGTGATAGTGGGAGGATGAGTTTCAATGAGCAGTTCTTC. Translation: CAISDSGRMSFNEQFF.

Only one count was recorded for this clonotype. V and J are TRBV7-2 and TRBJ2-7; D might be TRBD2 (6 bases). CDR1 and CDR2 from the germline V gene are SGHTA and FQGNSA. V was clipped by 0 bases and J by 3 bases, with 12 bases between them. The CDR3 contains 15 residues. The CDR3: CASSLASGPLYEQYF. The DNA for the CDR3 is TGTGCCAGCAGCTTAGCCAGCGGGCCCCTCTACGAGCAGTACTTC.

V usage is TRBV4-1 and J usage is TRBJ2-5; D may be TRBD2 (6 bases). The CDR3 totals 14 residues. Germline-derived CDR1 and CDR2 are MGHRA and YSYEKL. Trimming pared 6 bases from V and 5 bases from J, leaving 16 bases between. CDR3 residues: CASSHPGTVETQYF. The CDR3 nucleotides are TGCGCCAGCAGTCACCCGGGGACTGTCGAGACCCAGTACTTC.

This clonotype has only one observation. The CDR3, as DNA: TGTGCCAGCAGCCAAGTCGGGGCCCGCTCTGGAAACACCATATATTTT. It encodes CASSQVGARSGNTIYF. The chain couples TRBV3-1 to TRBJ1-3; D perhaps matches TRBD1 (5 bases). The V gene's germline CDR1 is LGHDT and CDR2 YNNKEL (reference sequence). This CDR3 contains 16 residues. V was shortened by 1 base and J by 0 bases, with 10 bases between the two germline ends.

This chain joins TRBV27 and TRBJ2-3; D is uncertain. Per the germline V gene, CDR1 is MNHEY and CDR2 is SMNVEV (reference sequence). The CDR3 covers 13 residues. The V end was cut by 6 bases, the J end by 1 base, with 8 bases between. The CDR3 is CASRLQGTDTQYF. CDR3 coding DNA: TGTGCCAGCAGGCTTCAGGGCACAGATACGCAGTATTTT.

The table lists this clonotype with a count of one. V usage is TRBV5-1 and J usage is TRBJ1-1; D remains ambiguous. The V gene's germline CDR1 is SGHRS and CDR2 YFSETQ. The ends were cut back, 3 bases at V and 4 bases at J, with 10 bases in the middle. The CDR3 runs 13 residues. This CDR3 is CASSWERATEAFF. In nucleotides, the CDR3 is TGCGCCAGCAGCTGGGAAAGGGCCACTGAAGCTTTCTTT.

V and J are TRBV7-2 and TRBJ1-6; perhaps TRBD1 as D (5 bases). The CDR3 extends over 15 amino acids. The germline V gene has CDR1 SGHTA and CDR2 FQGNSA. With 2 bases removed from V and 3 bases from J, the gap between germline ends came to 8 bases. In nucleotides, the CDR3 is TGTGCCAGCAGCTTACGCAGGGACTATAATTCACCCCTCCACTTT. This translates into CASSLRRDYNSPLHF.

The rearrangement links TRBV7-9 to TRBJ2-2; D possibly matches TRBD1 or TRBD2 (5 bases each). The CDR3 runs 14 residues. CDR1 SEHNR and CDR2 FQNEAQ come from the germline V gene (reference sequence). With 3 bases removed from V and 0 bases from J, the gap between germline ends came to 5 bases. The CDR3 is CASSLGANTGELFF. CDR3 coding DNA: TGTGCCAGCAGCTTGGGGGCGAACACCGGGGAGCTGTTTTTT.

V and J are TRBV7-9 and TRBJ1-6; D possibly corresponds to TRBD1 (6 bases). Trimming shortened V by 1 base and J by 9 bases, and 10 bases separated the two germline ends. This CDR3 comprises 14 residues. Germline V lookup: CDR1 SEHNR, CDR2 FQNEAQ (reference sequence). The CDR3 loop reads CASSLDREASPLHF. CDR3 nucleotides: TGTGCCAGCAGCTTAGACAGGGAGGCTTCACCCCTCCACTTT.

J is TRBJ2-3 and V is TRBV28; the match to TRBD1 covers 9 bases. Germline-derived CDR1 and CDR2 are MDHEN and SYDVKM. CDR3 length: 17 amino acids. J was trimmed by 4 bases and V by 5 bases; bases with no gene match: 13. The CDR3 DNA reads TGTGCCAGCAGTCCCCCCCCGGGACAGGGCCCCGCAGATACGCAGTATTTT. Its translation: CASSPPPGQGPADTQYF. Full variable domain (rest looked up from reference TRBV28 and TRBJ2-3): DVKVTQSSRYLVKRTGEKVFLECVQDMDHENMFWYRQDPGLGLRLIYFSYDVKMKEKGDIPEGYSVSREKKERFSLILESASTNQTSMYLCASSPPPGQGPADTQYFGPGTRLTVL.

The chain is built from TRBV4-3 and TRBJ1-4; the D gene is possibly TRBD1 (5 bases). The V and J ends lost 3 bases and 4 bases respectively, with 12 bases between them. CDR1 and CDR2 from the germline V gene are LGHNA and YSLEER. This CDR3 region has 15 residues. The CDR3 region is CASSQRGRINEKLFF. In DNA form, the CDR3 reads TGCGCCAGCAGCCAGAGGGGCAGGATTAATGAAAAACTGTTTTTT.

The CDR3 region is CSAMLIPGQTTTYSNQPQHF. CDR3 sequence (DNA): TGCAGTGCCATGTTAATCCCGGGACAGACGACAACTTATAGCAATCAGCCCCAGCATTTT. V and J are TRBV20-1 and TRBJ1-5; 7 bases map to TRBD1. CDR1 and CDR2 (germline): DFQATT, SNEGSKA (reference sequence). CDR3 length: 20 residues. The ends lost 6 bases at V and 0 bases at J; junction bases unmatched: 23.

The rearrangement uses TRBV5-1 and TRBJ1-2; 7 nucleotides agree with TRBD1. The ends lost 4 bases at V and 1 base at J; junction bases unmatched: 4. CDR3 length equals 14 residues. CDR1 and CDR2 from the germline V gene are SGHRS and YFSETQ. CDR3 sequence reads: CASSDRDSNYGYTF. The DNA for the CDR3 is TGCGCCAGCAGCGACCGGGACAGTAACTATGGCTACACCTTC.

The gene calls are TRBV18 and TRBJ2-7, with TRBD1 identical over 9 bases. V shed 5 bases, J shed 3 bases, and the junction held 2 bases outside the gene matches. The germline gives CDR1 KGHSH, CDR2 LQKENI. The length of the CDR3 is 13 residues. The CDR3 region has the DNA TGTGCCAGCTCAGAGACAGGGGGCTACGAGCAGTACTTC. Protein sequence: CASSETGGYEQYF.

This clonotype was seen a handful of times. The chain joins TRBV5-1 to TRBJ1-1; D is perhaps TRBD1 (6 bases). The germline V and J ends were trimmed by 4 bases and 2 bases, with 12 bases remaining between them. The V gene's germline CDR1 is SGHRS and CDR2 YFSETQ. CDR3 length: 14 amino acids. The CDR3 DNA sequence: TGCGCCAGCAGCCCGGGGGGGGCCAACACTGAAGCTTTCTTT. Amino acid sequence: CASSPGGANTEAFF.

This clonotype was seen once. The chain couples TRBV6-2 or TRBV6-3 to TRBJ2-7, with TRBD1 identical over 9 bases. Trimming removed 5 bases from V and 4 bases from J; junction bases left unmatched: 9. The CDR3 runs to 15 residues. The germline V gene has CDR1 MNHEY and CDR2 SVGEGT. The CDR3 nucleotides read TGTGCCAGCAGTACCGAGGGGACAGGGAGGTACGAGCAGTACTTC. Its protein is CASSTEGTGRYEQYF.

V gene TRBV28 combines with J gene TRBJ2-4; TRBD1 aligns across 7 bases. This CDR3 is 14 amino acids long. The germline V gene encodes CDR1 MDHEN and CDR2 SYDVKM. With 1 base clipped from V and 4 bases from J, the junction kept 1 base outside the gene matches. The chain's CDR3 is CASSLFRGKNIQYF. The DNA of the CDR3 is TGTGCCAGCAGTTTATTCAGGGGGAAAAACATTCAGTACTTC.